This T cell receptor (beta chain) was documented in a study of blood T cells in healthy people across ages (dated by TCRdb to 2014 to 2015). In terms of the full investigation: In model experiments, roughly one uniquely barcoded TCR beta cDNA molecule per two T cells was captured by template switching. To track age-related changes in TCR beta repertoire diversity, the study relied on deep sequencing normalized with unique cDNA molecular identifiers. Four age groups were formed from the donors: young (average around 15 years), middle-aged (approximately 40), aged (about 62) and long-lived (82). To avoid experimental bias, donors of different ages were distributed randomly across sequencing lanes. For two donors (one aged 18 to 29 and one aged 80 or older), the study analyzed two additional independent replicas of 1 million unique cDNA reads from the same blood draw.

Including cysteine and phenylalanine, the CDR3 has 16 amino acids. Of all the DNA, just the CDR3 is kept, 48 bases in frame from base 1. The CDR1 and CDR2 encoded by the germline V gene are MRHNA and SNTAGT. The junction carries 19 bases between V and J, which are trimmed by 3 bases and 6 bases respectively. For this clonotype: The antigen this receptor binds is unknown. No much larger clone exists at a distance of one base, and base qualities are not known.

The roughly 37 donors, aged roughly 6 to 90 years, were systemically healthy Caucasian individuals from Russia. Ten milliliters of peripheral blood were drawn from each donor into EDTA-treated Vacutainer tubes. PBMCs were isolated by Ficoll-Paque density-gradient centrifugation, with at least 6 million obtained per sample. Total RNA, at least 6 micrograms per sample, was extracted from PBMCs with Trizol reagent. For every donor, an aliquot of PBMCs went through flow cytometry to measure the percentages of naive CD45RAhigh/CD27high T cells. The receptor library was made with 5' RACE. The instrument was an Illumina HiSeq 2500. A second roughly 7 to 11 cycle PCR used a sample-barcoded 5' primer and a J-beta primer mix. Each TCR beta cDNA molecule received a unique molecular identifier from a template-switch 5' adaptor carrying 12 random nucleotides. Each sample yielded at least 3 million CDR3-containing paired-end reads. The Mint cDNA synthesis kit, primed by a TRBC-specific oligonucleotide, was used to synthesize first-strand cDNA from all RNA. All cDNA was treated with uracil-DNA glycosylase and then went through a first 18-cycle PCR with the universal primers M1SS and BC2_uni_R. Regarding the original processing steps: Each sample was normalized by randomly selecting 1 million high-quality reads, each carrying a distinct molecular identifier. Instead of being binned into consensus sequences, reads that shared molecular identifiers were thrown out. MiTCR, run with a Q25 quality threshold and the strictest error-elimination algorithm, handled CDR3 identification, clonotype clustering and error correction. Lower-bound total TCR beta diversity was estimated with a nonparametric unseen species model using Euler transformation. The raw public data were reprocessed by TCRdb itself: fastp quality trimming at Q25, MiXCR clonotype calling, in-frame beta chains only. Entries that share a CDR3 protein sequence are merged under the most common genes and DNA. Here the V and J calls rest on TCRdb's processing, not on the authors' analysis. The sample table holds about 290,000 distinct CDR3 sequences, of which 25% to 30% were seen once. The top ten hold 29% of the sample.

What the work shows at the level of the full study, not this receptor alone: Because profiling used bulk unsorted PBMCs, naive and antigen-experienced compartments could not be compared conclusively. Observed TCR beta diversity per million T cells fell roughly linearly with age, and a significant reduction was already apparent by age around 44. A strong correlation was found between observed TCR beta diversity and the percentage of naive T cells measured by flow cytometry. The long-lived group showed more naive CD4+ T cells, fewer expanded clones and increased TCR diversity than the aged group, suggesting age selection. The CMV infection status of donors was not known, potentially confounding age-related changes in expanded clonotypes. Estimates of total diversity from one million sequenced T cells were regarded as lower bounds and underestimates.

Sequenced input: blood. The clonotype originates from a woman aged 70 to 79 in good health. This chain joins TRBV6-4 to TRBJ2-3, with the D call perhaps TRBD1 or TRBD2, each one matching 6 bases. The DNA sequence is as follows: TGTGCCAGCAGTGAGTCCCCGGGGGCATCAGGCGATACGCAGTATTTT. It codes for CASSESPGASGDTQYF.